This T cell receptor (beta chain) came from a study of blood T cell repertoires in COVID-19. About the study: Some COVID-19 samples were acute and others convalescent; all came from the United States, Italy and Spain. The analysed material was cDNA or gDNA that came from T cells, B-cell-depleted T cells, or PBMCs.

In the original workflow: It was from reference gene primer amplification that nucleated cell counts were estimated. Generated by immunoSEQ multiplex PCR, the TCRdb table keeps only in-frame clones and is missing some. That table furnishes V, J and clone size, whereas the DNA furnished D and trimming. This sample has 70,000 to 75,000 clones, with 88% found just once. Looked up from germline, CDR1 is SGHRS and CDR2 is YFSETQ. After removal of 0 bases from V and 4 bases from J, the junction contained 18 bases not matched to a gene. This CDR3 region has 19 residues. This receptor was identified in a human donor in a cohort sampled during active COVID-19. Sequenced input: peripheral blood. The chain employs TRBV5-1 and TRBJ2-5; the match to TRBD1 covers 7 bases. The CDR3 nucleotides are TGCGCCAGCAGCTTGGAAGAGGGGGCATACGACGTTTTTCGAGAGACCCAGTACTTC. Its protein is CASSLEEGAYDVFRETQYF.